This T cell receptor beta chain was captured in a study of vaccination effects on CD4 cells after COVID-19. The germline V gene encodes CDR1 LNHNV and CDR2 YYDKDF (reference sequence). The CDR3 consists of 15 residues. With V trimmed by 0 bases and J by 3 bases, 4 bases remained unmatched. In the case of this clone: The antigen is not known.

Under the ViraFEST assay, PBMC were stimulated with viral peptide pools so that antigen-specific CD4+ T cells expanded. Sequencing was performed afterwards. Scientists isolated CD4+ T cells after a roughly 9-day culture period ended. Absence of prior SARS-CoV-2 infection characterized the vaccine recipients, who showed negative nucleocapsid antibodies. It was on days 3 and 7 that half the medium was replaced with IL-2 medium. Measured with immunoSEQ multiplex PCR; TCRdb has only the in-frame clones, and not every one. Altogether tens of thousands of clones are present, roughly 76% being singletons, with the ten largest covering 4.5% to 6.5%.

This receptor was identified in a human donor who received a COVID-19 vaccine. The specimen comprised CD4+ T cells from PBMCs cultured with SARS-CoV-2 spike peptides, sampled before COVID-19 vaccination. The rearrangement joins TRBV15 to TRBJ2-7; TRBD1 aligns across 8 bases. The CDR3 nucleotides read TGTGCCACCAGCAGAGAAGCTACAGGGGGCTACGAGCAGTACTTC. Encoded protein: CATSREATGGYEQYF.